Described below is a single T cell receptor beta chain sequence and its context. It lacks a known antigen. The sample holds no much larger clone one base away, and base qualities are not on file. The sample originates from a study of cytomegalovirus exposure and HLA in healthy donors (dated 2017 in TCRdb). Regarding the complete study: According to an earlier analysis of 550 to 750 of the donors, some 180 million T cells yielded roughly 100 million unique TCR beta sequences and around 280 Gb of sequence data. An early release that covered about 640 HLA-typed donors contained around 300 gigabases of sequencing data and tens of millions of unique TCR sequences. The genetic ancestry cluster associated with self-reported Caucasian donors included around four fifths of the approximately 430 genotyped donors. The study aimed to test whether signatures of past pathogen exposure could be identified by cataloging public T cell receptors. The study profiled the T cell repertoires of some 610 subjects by immunosequencing and related them to cytomegalovirus serostatus. A separate validation cohort of some 130 different subjects was used in addition to the roughly 700-subject first cohort. To predict cytomegalovirus infection status, the study combined high-throughput TCR immunosequencing, statistical association of individual TCRs with disease status, and machine learning. A later analysis re-examined previously published TCR beta repertoires from more than 600 donors and added high-resolution HLA genotyping to investigate patterns of TCR occurrence. In the later analysis, no new phenotypic data were used to find candidate immune exposures; instead, reliance was placed on TCR beta sequences and their occurrence across donors. An earlier analysis of approximately 630 of the donors applied high-throughput TCR beta sequencing to assess whether each TCR beta V gene segment acted as functional or pseudogenic. Donor age, sex, ethnicity and CMV serostatus were collected together with the repertoire data. A later genetic analysis used genome-wide SNP genotypes for about 65% of the roughly 670 donors, treating that subset as a discovery cohort. Every discovery cohort repertoire had been produced on one sequencing platform. HLA typing included class I and class II loci at four-digit resolution. The number of donors typed differed by locus, with 629-630 for A, B, C, DRB1 and DQB1, more than 500 for DQA1, 600 to 610 for DPA1, and some 440 for DPB1. About five DR-DQ haplotypes were handled as single units for association and clustering because linkage in the cohort was strong. Among 300 to 450 genotyped donors of the cohort, an average of approximately 250,000 unique TCR beta nucleotide sequences were sequenced per donor, roughly 20% of them non-productive. Study-level results and caveats: According to a later analysis, TCR association rates differed among HLA loci, with DRB1 alleles showing the most associated TCRs and HLA-C alleles showing the fewest. V-gene and J-gene trimming of TCR beta chains was associated with a missense DCLRE1C variant in a later genetic analysis, and the association was replicated in an independent cohort. A later analysis reported that several top co-occurrence clusters appeared linked to parvovirus B19, influenza, CMV and Epstein-Barr virus. Because the 87-base-pair reads could not distinguish some IMGT-functional V segments, including TRBV6-2 and TRBV6-3, those segments were excluded. HLA typing was unavailable for some donors at each locus, so association tests used only the typed subset. Most TCR sequences were seen in very few donors, while some public TCRs were found in many individuals. Roughly uniform sequencing depth across donors was assumed in presence/absence analyses, although this assumption may not hold. A later analysis found that most CMV-associated TCR beta chains appeared HLA-restricted, with HLA associations seemingly driven largely by CMV exposure. The authors suggested that the approach could potentially be generalized to other disease states and immunological phenotypes. Linkage disequilibrium might explain the correlated functional status among segregating V segments, but an unknown experimental factor could not be excluded. When HLA alleles, especially DR and DQ, strongly co-occurred, attributing TCR associations to individual alleles was difficult. In both the original and validation cohorts, the classifier was reported to diagnose cytomegalovirus status with high specificity and sensitivity. Immune exposure information for the cohort was limited to CMV serostatus. A total of around 150 TCR beta chains were listed by the study as associated with cytomegalovirus. A later genetic analysis reported fewer N-insertions in productive TCRs among donors in an Asian-associated ancestry cluster than the 666-donor mean. A cluster of highly shared sequence variants was judged likely to represent a technical artifact of the sequencing pipeline. A further reported finding was that TCR beta sequences accurately predicted the HLA-A and HLA-B alleles for most subjects in the first cohort. Because counts were too low, about 15 rarely observed V segments, including chromosome 9 orphons, were left out of the earlier analysis of 587 of the donors. In a later analysis, HLA-associated TCR beta chains showed more clonal expansion and lower generation probabilities than non-associated chains that were equally common. Specific HLA alleles were associated with over 15,000 TCR beta sequences at a false discovery rate of 0.05 in a later analysis. Only TCR beta chains were sequenced in this cohort, and the absence of alpha or paired-chain data limited detectable features. In an earlier analysis of 450 to 750 of the donors, most TCR beta V segments appeared in productive rearrangements about 87% or about 30% of the time, broadly matching IMGT annotations. Three of the identified cytomegalovirus-associated TCR beta chains were confirmed in vitro to be specific for cytomegalovirus antigens.

Library construction relied on the immunoSEQ multiplex PCR assay. For the multiplex PCR, a mixture combining 60 forward primers for TCR Vbeta segments and 13 reverse primers for TCR Jbeta segments was used. The CDR3 region of rearranged TCR beta genes was amplified from genomic DNA by a multiplex PCR assay. The Illumina HiSeq System was used to sequence the amplified TCR beta libraries as 87-base-pair reads. The authors' analysis ran thus. Across the 500 to 700 repertoires, a later analysis counted some 81 million unique TCR beta chains, some 11 million of which were shared by at least two donors. Raw reads were error-corrected and collapsed into unique sequences by a nearest-neighbor algorithm in which closely related sequences were merged to remove PCR and sequencing errors. CDR3 sequences were aligned to IMGT reference sequences to assign V, D and J gene segments. For a sequence to be retained, a match of at least six nucleotides to both a V gene segment and a J gene segment was required. Rearrangements were classified as productive when the CDR3 lacked stop codons and remained in frame with V and J, and all other rearrangements were classified as non-productive. CDR3 was defined by IMGT convention, running from the second conserved V-encoded cysteine to the conserved J-encoded phenylalanine. In an earlier analysis of more than 550 of the donors, sequences lacking an unambiguous match to a single V gene segment were excluded. In an earlier analysis of 500 to 750 of the donors, V segments were called functional above 56.7% productive rearrangements and were called segregating when the between-donor standard deviation exceeded 5%. A statistical classification framework was developed to diagnose cytomegalovirus status using the catalog of TCR beta chain sequences. In a later analysis, TCR nucleotide sequences were compared against IMGT/GENE-DB human TR gene sequences so that V and J genes could be assigned. The TCRdist pipeline was used in a later analysis to assign CDR3 sequences and most-parsimonious VDJ recombination scenarios. In a later analysis, every TCR beta chain was defined by the combination of its CDR3 amino acid sequence and its V-gene family, and reads without a unique V-gene family were dropped. In a later analysis, around 600 highly shared, low-generation-probability nucleotide sequences were removed to address suspected cross-contamination and a sequencing artifact. A later analysis calculated a clonal expansion index for each public chain from normalized within-repertoire ranks of inferred template counts. In a later analysis, generation probabilities were computed with a VDJ recombination model fitted to out-of-frame rearrangements, and the resulting probabilities were checked against IGoR. A later analysis scored TCR-TCR, TCR-HLA and TCR-CMV co-occurrence with hypergeometric tests, applying a repertoire-size bias correction to TCR pairs. In a later analysis, false discovery rates were estimated by permuting HLA or CMV assignments 20 times. In a later analysis, co-occurring TCRs were grouped with DBSCAN, and TCRdist sequence similarity was added when clustering was performed within HLA-allele-positive subsets. For co-occurrence clustering, repertoires with fewer than 30,000 or more than 120,000 public chains were excluded, along with about five repertoires with anomalous nucleotide sharing. Imported from immuneACCESS, the table was reduced by TCRdb to in-frame sequences with V and J called. These copies leave out some clones; in studies compared against another copy, an unresolved V gene accounts for under half, and the cause of the remainder is not known. V and J calls and clone size are as listed in that table; D and trimming were resolved from the DNA. The sample yields about 240,000 clones; around 81% were counted once. The ten most abundant clones make up 8% of the sample.

The cohort was made up of 650 to 700 healthy bone marrow donors. Cohort members were all nominally healthy when sampled, although unrecorded immune exposures were likely present. The donor was CMV seropositive and was included in the group of 270 or so seropositive cohort members. A peripheral blood sample was collected from each donor, and TCR beta sequencing was performed on peripheral blood mononuclear cells. The Qiagen DNeasy Blood Extraction Kit was used to extract genomic DNA from the blood cell samples. According to the germline V gene, CDR1 reads SQVTM and CDR2 reads ANQGSEA. The CDR3 starts with the cysteine, ends with the phenylalanine, and has 13 residues. This entry keeps only the CDR3 DNA: 39 bases, framed from base 1. Ends trimmed: V by 4 bases, J by 6 bases; bases unmatched to a gene: 3.

The origin of this receptor is a woman aged 55 to 70 in good health and CMV-seropositive. The sequence is built from TRBV29-1 and TRBJ2-1; 10 bases in the middle match TRBD2. Sequenced material: PBMCs. The CDR3 region has the sequence CSVVLAGANEQFF. The DNA sequence is as follows: TGCAGCGTTGTTCTAGCGGGAGCCAATGAGCAGTTCTTC.